This is a list of T cell receptor beta chains from one sample in a study of blood T cell repertoires in COVID-19. TCRdb's table, derived via immunoSEQ multiplex PCR, lists solely in-frame clones and lacks some. The sample consists of over 65,000 clones, about 86% of them appearing once. Sequencing was done on a sample of peripheral blood. The receptors stem from a man at least 80 years old with COVID-19, enrolled during active disease. CDR3s include the opening cysteine and the closing phenylalanine or tryptophan. The order of the fields is D gene, V gene, J gene, clone size, CDR3 protein, CDR3 DNA. A D gene is named only where the DNA matches it firmly. Size tells how often a clone was seen (once, few, many) or the class of an expanded clone, and some rows leave it out.

.	TRBV4-2	TRBJ2-3	.	CASSQARLATDTQYF	TGTGCCAGCAGCCAGGCGCGGCTAGCGACAGATACGCAGTATTTT
.	TRBV10-3	TRBJ2-1	.	CAISESSSNNEQFF	TGTGCCATCAGTGAGAGTAGCAGCAACAATGAGCAGTTCTTC
.	TRBV9	TRBJ2-3	few	CASSVGPSGDTQYF	TGTGCCAGCAGCGTAGGACCAAGCGGAGATACGCAGTATTTT
.	TRBV6-5	TRBJ1-1	.	CASTQGLDTEAFF	TGTGCCAGCACCCAGGGTTTGGACACTGAAGCTTTCTTT
.	TRBV18	TRBJ1-1	.	CASSPHGNTEAFF	TGTGCCAGCTCACCACACGGGAACACTGAAGCTTTCTTT
.	TRBV6-4	TRBJ1-5	.	CASSETGHNQPQHF	TGTGCCAGCAGTGAAACTGGGCACAATCAGCCCCAGCATTTT
.	TRBV21-1	TRBJ2-3	.	CASSPGTGGTDTQYF	TGTGCCAGCAGCCCGGGGACAGGAGGCACAGATACGCAGTATTTT
.	TRBV14	TRBJ2-5	.	CASSLSAVPETQYF	TGTGCCAGCAGCCTAAGCGCGGTCCCGGAGACCCAGTACTTC
.	TRBV5-1	TRBJ1-1	.	CASSLFNPDTEAFF	TGCGCCAGCAGCTTGTTTAATCCGGACACTGAAGCTTTCTTT
.	TRBV7-7	TRBJ1-6	.	CASSPRAGESPLHF	TGTGCCAGCAGCCCCCGGGCAGGGGAATCACCCCTCCACTTT
TRBD1	TRBV3-1/TRBV3-2	TRBJ1-6	.	CASSRDSGNSPLHF	TGTGCCAGCAGTCGGGACAGCGGGAATTCACCCCTCCACTTT
.	TRBV18	TRBJ1-2	.	CASSPPGGYGYTF	TGTGCCAGCTCACCACCCGGAGGTTATGGCTACACCTTC
TRBD1	TRBV27	TRBJ1-1	.	CASILYRGGTEAFF	TGTGCCAGCATTCTTTACAGGGGGGGGACTGAAGCTTTCTTT
.	TRBV6-2/TRBV6-3	TRBJ1-1	.	CASSYSTSGVGSDTEAFF	TGTGCCAGCAGTTACTCGACGTCGGGAGTTGGGTCGGACACTGAAGCTTTCTTT
TRBD2	TRBV19	TRBJ2-3	.	CASSPAGHGTDTQYF	TGTGCCAGTAGCCCAGCGGGGCACGGCACAGATACGCAGTATTTT
.	TRBV3-1/TRBV3-2	TRBJ1-2	.	CASSQGPQGYYGYTF	TGTGCCAGCAGCCAAGGTCCACAGGGCTACTATGGCTACACCTTC
TRBD1	TRBV28	TRBJ2-7	.	CASSSLGQGPYEQYF	TGTGCCAGCAGTTCGCTGGGACAGGGCCCATACGAGCAGTACTTC
.	TRBV9	TRBJ2-2	.	CASSVATVGKWAGELFF	TGTGCCAGCAGCGTAGCAACAGTTGGCAAGTGGGCCGGGGAGCTGTTTTTT
.	TRBV11-3	TRBJ2-2	.	CASSHGEGLFF	TGTGCCAGCAGCCACGGGGAAGGGCTGTTTTTT
.	TRBV18	TRBJ2-7	.	CASSDLASGEQYF	TGTGCCAGCTCCGATCTAGCTTCGGGCGAGCAGTACTTC
.	TRBV12-3/TRBV12-4	TRBJ2-5	once	CASSLGHGETQYF	TGTGCCAGCAGTTTAGGCCACGGAGAGACCCAGTACTTC
.	TRBV18	TRBJ2-7	.	CASSPSGLTSYEQYF	TGTGCCAGCTCACCTTCGGGACTTACTTCCTACGAGCAGTACTTC
TRBD1	TRBV5-1	TRBJ1-4	.	CASSFSGGANEKLFF	TGCGCCAGCAGCTTCTCAGGGGGCGCGAATGAAAAACTGTTTTTT
.	TRBV7-2	TRBJ1-5	.	CASSLVSATGQPQHF	TGTGCCAGCAGCTTAGTGTCAGCGACGGGTCAGCCCCAGCATTTT
TRBD1	TRBV6-5	TRBJ1-3	.	CASSYSDRVGNTIYF	TGTGCCAGCAGTTACTCGGACAGGGTTGGAAACACCATATATTTT
TRBD1	TRBV5-1	TRBJ1-2	.	CASREQTGGAGYGYTF	TGCGCCAGCAGGGAACAAACAGGGGGCGCTGGCTATGGCTACACCTTC
TRBD2	TRBV19	TRBJ2-7	.	CASSTGLSLGEQYF	TGTGCCAGTAGTACGGGACTATCATTGGGGGAGCAGTACTTC
.	TRBV18	TRBJ1-3	.	CASSPDGNSGNTIYF	TGTGCCAGCTCCCCCGACGGGAACTCTGGAAACACCATATATTTT
.	TRBV11-2	TRBJ1-1	once	CASSRTGSNTEAFF	TGTGCCAGCAGCCGAACAGGGTCCAACACTGAAGCTTTCTTT
.	TRBV19	TRBJ2-2	.	CASTRGTGELFF	TGTGCCAGTACCAGGGGCACCGGGGAGCTGTTTTTT
.	TRBV5-1	TRBJ2-3	.	CASNPIGGFTDTQYF	TGCGCCAGCAATCCTATTGGCGGTTTCACAGATACGCAGTATTTT
TRBD1	TRBV2	TRBJ1-2	.	CASSETGDGYTF	TGTGCCAGCAGTGAGACAGGGGACGGCTACACCTTC
.	TRBV9	TRBJ1-6	.	CASSGGNRDNSPLHF	TGTGCCAGCAGCGGGGGGAACAGGGACAATTCACCCCTCCACTTT
TRBD2	TRBV7-7	TRBJ2-5	.	CASSSRGDQETQYF	TGTGCCAGCAGCTCGCGGGGGGACCAAGAGACCCAGTACTTC
.	TRBV6-2/TRBV6-3	TRBJ1-1	.	CASSPLYGVEAFF	TGTGCCAGCAGCCCACTATACGGGGTTGAAGCTTTCTTT
TRBD1	TRBV3-1/TRBV3-2	TRBJ1-2	.	CASSLSGQGAFGYTF	TGTGCCAGCAGCCTCTCGGGACAGGGGGCGTTTGGCTACACCTTC
TRBD2	TRBV6-4	TRBJ2-4	.	CASDPGGAKNIQYF	TGTGCCAGCGACCCGGGGGGGGCCAAAAACATTCAGTACTTC
.	TRBV11-2	TRBJ2-7	.	CASSLVVGGGEQYF	TGTGCCAGCAGCTTAGTCGTAGGGGGTGGCGAGCAGTACTTC
TRBD2	TRBV28	TRBJ2-3	.	CASSWTSGGGATDTQYF	TGTGCCAGCAGTTGGACTAGCGGGGGGGGTGCCACAGATACGCAGTATTTT
.	TRBV2	TRBJ2-7	.	CASSPRLAYEQYF	TGTGCCAGCAGTCCCCGACTAGCCTACGAGCAGTACTTC
TRBD1	TRBV12-5	TRBJ2-6	.	CASGSGPGQGSSGANVLTF	TGTGCTAGTGGTTCGGGACCGGGACAGGGGAGCTCTGGGGCCAACGTCCTGACTTTC
.	TRBV5-4	TRBJ1-1	.	CASSLFAVTSTEAFF	TGTGCCAGCAGCTTGTTCGCCGTAACTAGCACTGAAGCTTTCTTT
.	TRBV19	TRBJ1-2	few	CASSIDAREDYGYTF	TGTGCCAGTAGTATAGATGCCAGGGAGGACTATGGCTACACCTTC
TRBD1	TRBV7-9	TRBJ1-2	.	CASSLTGGYGYTF	TGTGCCAGCAGCCTTACAGGGGGCTATGGCTACACCTTC
.	TRBV10-2	TRBJ2-5	.	CASSEWAQPLETQYF	TGCGCCAGCAGTGAGTGGGCGCAGCCACTCGAGACCCAGTACTTC